This TCR beta chain came from a study of TIL therapy for anti-PD-1-resistant metastatic lung cancer. Looking at the study overall: Most patients had lung adenocarcinoma; a few tumors were EGFR-mutant, two ALK-rearranged; half smoked currently or formerly.

Sequencing used immunoSEQ v3. The method was immunoSEQ multiplex PCR; TCRdb's version includes in-frame clones alone and lacks a portion of them. The sample holds 95,000 or so clones, less than 70% seen once. Regarding this clone: Its antigen is not known.

Stated time point: pre-treatment sample, taken before nivolumab and TIL therapy. Most excised metastases sampled were pleural nodules or supraclavicular lymph nodes. Patients were adults with stage 4 NSCLC. The CDR3 is 12 amino acids. Germline CDR1 is GTSNPN and CDR2 is SVGIG (reference sequence). V lost 4 bases, J lost 11 bases, and 17 bases lay in between. General observations from the study: Treatment-naive, never-smoker and oncogene-addicted patients were overrepresented in this highly selected cohort. TIL cultures after expansion showed higher clonality and lower diversity than baseline tumor (median roughly 6% vs 31%).

The sequence derives from a person aged 25 to 85 with non-small cell lung cancer. The sample in question was tumor tissue, obtained at baseline. The rearrangement links TRBV30 to TRBJ1-1; D is possibly TRBD1 (6 bases). The CDR3 protein is CAWNRDTNLAFF. In nucleotides, the CDR3 is TGTGCCTGGAACCGGGACACCAATTTGGCTTTCTTT.